This TCR beta chain originates from a study of CD8 T cells in ankylosing spondylitis. Study results and limitations: A TCR beta motif of eight highly homologous variants appeared characteristic of ankylosing spondylitis blood. Disease-linked clones were reportedly significantly enriched in matched ankylosing spondylitis synovial fluid.

TCRdb processed the 5' RACE reads anew with MiXCR; each CDR3 protein has one entry. This table holds more than 150,000 distinct CDR3 sequences, around 13% found once. For this clonotype: The antigen is unknown.

Sequences were obtained from blood, either unsorted or a sorted T cell fraction (not recorded which). This sequence originates from a male donor with ankylosing spondylitis or in good health (not recorded which).

The CDR3 DNA is TGCGCCAGCAGCTACCTCGGACAGGGGGCTAATGAGCAGTTCTTC. Residues: CASSYLGQGANEQFF. The chain is built from TRBV4-1 and TRBJ2-1; 11 positions agree with TRBD1. Per the germline V gene, CDR1 is MGHRA and CDR2 is YSYEKL. The V and J ends lost 5 bases and 7 bases, in that order; junction bases with no gene match: 7. The CDR3 spans 15 residues.